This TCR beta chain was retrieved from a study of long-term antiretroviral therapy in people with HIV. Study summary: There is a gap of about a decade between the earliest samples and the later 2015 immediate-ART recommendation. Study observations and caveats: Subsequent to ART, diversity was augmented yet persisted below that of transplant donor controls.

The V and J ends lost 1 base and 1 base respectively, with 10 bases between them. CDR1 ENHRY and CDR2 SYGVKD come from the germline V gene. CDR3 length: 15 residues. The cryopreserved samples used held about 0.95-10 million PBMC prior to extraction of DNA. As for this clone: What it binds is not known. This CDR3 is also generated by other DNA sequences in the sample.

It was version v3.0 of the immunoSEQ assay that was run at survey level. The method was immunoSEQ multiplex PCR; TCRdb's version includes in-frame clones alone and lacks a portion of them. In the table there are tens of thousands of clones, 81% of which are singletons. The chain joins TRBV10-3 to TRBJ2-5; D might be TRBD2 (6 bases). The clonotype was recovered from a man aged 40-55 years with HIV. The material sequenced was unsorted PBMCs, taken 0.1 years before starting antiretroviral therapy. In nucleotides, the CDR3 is TGTGCCATCAGTGAGTTGGGGGGAGGCCAAGAGACCCAGTACTTC. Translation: CAISELGGGQETQYF.